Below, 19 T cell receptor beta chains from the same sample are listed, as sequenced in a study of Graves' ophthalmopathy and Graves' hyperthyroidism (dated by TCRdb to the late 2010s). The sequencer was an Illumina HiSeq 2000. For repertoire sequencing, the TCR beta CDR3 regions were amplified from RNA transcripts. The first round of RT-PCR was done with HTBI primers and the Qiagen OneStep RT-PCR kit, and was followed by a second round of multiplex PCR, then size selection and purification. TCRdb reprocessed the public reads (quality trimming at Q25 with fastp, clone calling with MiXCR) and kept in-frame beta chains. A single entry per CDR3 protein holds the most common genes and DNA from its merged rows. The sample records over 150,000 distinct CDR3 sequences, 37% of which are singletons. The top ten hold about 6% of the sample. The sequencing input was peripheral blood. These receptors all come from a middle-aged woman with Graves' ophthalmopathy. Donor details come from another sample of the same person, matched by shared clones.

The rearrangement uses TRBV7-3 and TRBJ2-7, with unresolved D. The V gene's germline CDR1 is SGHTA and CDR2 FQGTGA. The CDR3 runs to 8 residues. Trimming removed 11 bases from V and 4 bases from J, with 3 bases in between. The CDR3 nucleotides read TGTGCCGGATACGAGCAGTACTTC. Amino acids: CAGYEQYF.

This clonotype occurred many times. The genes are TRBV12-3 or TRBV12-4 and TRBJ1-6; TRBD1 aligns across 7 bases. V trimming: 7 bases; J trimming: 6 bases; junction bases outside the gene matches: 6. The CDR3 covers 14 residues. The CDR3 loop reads CASTRDSLNSPLHF. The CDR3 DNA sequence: TGTGCCAGCACCCGGGACAGCCTTAATTCACCCCTCCACTTT.

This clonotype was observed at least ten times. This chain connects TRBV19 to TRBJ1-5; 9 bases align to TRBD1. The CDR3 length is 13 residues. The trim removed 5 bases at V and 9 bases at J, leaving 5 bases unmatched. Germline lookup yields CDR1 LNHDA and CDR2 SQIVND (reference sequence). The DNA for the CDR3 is TGTGCCAGTAGTCCGACAGGGGGAGGGCCCCAGCATTTT. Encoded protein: CASSPTGGGPQHF.

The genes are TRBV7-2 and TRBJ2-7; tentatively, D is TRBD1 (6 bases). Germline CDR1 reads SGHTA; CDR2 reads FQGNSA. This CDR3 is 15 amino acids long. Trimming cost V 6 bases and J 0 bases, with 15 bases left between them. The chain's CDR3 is CASRSTGYPSYEQYF. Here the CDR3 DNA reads TGTGCCAGCAGGTCCACAGGGTATCCCTCCTACGAGCAGTACTTC.

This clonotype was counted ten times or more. The CDR3 nucleotides read TGTGCCAGCAGTTTTAATATTGGAGCGGGCTACACCTTC. This translates into CASSFNIGAGYTF. This rearrangement joins TRBV12-3 or TRBV12-4 to TRBJ1-2; D is uncertain. Trimming stripped 3 bases from V and 8 bases from J, with 13 bases between. The CDR3 totals 13 residues.

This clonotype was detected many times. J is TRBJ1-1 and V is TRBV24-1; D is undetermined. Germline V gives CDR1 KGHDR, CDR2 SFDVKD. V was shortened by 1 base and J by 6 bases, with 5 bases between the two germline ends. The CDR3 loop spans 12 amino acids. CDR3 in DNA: TGTGCCACCAGTGATTTTGGCGCTGAAGCTTTCTTT. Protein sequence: CATSDFGAEAFF.

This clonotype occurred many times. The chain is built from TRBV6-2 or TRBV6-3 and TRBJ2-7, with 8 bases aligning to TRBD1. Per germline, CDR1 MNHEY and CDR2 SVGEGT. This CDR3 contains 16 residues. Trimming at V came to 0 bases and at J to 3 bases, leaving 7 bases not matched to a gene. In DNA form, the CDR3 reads TGTGCCAGCAGTTACTCTGCCCGGACAGGGAGCTACGAGCAGTACTTC. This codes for CASSYSARTGSYEQYF.

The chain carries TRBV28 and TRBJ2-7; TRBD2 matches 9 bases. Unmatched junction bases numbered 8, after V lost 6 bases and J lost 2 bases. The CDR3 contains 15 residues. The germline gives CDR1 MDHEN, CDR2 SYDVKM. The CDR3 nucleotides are TGTGCCAGCAGGTTTAGCCTAGCGGGAACCTACGAGCAGTACTTC. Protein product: CASRFSLAGTYEQYF.

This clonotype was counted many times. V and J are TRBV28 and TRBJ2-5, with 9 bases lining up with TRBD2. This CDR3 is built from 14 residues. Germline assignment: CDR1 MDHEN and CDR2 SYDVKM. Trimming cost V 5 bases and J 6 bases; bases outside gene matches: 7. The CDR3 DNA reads TGTGCCAGCAGTCCAGGGAGCGGGAGGAAGACCCAGTACTTC. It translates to CASSPGSGRKTQYF.

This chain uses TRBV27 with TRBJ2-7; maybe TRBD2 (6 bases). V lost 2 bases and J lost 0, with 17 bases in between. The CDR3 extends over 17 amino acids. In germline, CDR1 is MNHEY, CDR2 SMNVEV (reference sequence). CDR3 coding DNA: TGTGCCAGCAGTTTACTTAGCGGCAGTAATAGCTCCTACGAGCAGTACTTC. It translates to CASSLLSGSNSSYEQYF.

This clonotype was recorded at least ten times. The CDR3 region has the DNA TGTGCCAGCAGCGTAGGGGCAGGGGGGAGGGAGACCCAGTACTTC. Residues: CASSVGAGGRETQYF. This chain links TRBV9 with TRBJ2-5; maybe TRBD1 (7 bases). CDR1 and CDR2 (germline): SGDLS, YYNGEE. V lost 0 bases and J lost 5, with 14 bases in between. The CDR3 runs 15 residues. The full variable domain, with the rest looked up from reference TRBV9 and TRBJ2-5, is DSGVTQTPKHLITATGQRVTLRCSPRSGDLSVYWYQQSLDQGLQFLIQYYNGEERAKGNILERFSAQQFPDLHSELNLSSLELGDSALYFCASSVGAGGRETQYFGPGTRLLVL.

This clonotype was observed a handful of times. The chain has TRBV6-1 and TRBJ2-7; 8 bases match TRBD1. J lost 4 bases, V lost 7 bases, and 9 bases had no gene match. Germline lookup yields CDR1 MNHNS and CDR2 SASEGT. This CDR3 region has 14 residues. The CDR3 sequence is CASNLGQGSYEQYF. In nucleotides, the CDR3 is TGTGCCAGCAACCTCGGACAGGGTTCTTACGAGCAGTACTTC.

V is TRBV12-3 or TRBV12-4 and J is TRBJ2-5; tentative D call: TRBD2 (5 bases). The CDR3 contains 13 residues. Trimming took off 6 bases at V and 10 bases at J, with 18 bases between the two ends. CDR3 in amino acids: CASSRAADGNQYF. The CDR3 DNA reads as TGTGCCAGCAGCCGGGCGGCTGACGGGAACCAGTACTTC.

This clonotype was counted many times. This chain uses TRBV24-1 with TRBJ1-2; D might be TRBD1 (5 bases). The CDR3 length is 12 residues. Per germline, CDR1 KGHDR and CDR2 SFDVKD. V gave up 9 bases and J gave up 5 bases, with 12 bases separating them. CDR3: CATWDGLYGYTF. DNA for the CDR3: TGTGCCACCTGGGACGGCCTATATGGCTACACCTTC.

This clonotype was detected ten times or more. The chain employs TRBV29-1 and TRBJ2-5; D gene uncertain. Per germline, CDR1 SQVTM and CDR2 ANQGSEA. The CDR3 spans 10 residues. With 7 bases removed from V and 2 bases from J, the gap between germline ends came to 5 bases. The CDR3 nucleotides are TGCAGCGGGGGACAAGAGACCCAGTACTTC. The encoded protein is CSGGQETQYF.

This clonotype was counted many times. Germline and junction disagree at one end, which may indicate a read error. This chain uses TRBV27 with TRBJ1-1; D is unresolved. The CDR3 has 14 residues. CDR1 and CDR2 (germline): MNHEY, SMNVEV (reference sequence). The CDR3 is CASSLSVMNTEAFF. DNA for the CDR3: TGTGCCAGCAGTCTTAGCGTCATGAACACTGAGGCTTTCTTT.

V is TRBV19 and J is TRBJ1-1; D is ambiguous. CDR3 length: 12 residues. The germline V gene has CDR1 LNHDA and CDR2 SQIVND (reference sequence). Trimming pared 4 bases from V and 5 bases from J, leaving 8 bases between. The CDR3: CASSNMRTEAFF. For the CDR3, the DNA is TGTGCCAGTAGTAATATGAGGACTGAAGCTTTCTTT. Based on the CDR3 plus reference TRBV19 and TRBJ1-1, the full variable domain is DGGITQSPKYLFRKEGQNVTLSCEQNLNHDAMYWYRQDPGQGLRLIYYSQIVNDFQKGDIAEGYSVSREKKESFPLTVTSAQKNPTAFYLCASSNMRTEAFFGQGTRLTVV.

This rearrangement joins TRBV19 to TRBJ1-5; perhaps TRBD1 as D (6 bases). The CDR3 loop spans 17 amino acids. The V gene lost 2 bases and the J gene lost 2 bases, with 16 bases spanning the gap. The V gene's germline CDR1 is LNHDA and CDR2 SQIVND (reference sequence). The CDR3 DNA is TGTGCCAGTAGTATAAAACAGGGAGCTTTAGGCAATCAGCCCCAGCATTTT. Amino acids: CASSIKQGALGNQPQHF.

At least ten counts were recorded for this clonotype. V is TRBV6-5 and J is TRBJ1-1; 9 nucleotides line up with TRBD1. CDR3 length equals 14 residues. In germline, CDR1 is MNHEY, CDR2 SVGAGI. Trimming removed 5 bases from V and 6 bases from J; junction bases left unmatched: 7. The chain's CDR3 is CASSRDRVRAEAFF. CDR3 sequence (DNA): TGTGCCAGCAGTCGGGACAGGGTGAGGGCTGAAGCTTTCTTT.